The 31 T cell receptor beta chains below all came from one sample that was sequenced in a study of blood T cell repertoires in COVID-19. Produced via immunoSEQ multiplex PCR; TCRdb's table is partial and in-frame only. The sample records more than 250,000 clones, roughly 87% being singletons. The sequenced sample was PBMCs or T cells enriched from blood (not recorded which). The receptors were gathered from a woman between 25 and 40 years old who had recovered from COVID-19.

V is TRBV7-9 and J is TRBJ2-1; perhaps TRBD2 as D (5 bases). The CDR3 sequence is 14 residues long. The germline V gene has CDR1 SEHNR and CDR2 FQNEAQ (reference sequence). Trimming left V 1 base short and J 5 bases short, with 9 bases between. The CDR3 sequence is CASSLVASHNEQFF. In DNA form, the CDR3 reads TGTGCCAGCAGCTTAGTTGCTAGCCACAATGAGCAGTTCTTC.

The chain couples TRBV2 to TRBJ2-2; the match to TRBD1 covers 9 bases. Germline V gene lookup returns CDR1 SNHLY and CDR2 FYNNEI. J gave up 6 bases and V 4 bases, and 6 bases lay outside the gene matches. The CDR3 length is 15 residues. CDR3 nucleotides: TGTGCCAGCAGTGTCGAACAGGGGGCGGCCGGGGAGCTGTTTTTT. Translation gives CASSVEQGAAGELFF.

On this clone itself: The junction differs from germline at one of its ends, possibly a read error. The V gene is TRBV24-1, the J gene TRBJ1-2; D uncertain. The CDR3 length is 14 residues. Germline-derived CDR1 and CDR2 are KGHDR and SFDVKD. CDR3 coding DNA: TGTGCCACCAGTGATCCTACACATAACTATGGCTACATCTTC. Its protein is CATSDPTHNYGYIF.

About this clone: The germline gene is not matched at one end of the junction; a read error may be the cause. V usage is TRBV5-8 and J usage is TRBJ1-2; tentative D call: TRBD1 (6 bases). Germline V lookup: CDR1 SGHTS, CDR2 YDEGEE. This CDR3 is 9 amino acids long. In DNA form, the CDR3 reads TGTGCCAGCAGCCGACACAGGGAATTC. Encoded protein: CASSRHREF.

The chain links TRBV3-1 (or the pseudogene TRBV3-2) to TRBJ1-1; 10 bases are shared with TRBD1. Germline V gene sequence: CDR1 LGHDT, CDR2 YNNKEL (reference sequence). The J segment lost 4 bases and the V segment lost 4 bases, leaving 3 bases of the junction unmatched. This CDR3 has 14 residues. The CDR3 loop is CASSLGTGATEAFF. The CDR3 DNA reads as TGTGCCAGCAGCCTCGGGACAGGGGCCACTGAAGCTTTCTTT.

The chain combines TRBV5-1 with TRBJ2-5, with D tentatively TRBD1 (6 bases). This CDR3 has 14 residues. Germline values: CDR1 SGHRS, CDR2 YFSETQ. Deletions cut 0 bases from V and 4 bases from J, with 10 bases between. The CDR3 loop reads CASSLDGTRETQYF. CDR3 nucleotide sequence: TGCGCCAGCAGCTTGGATGGGACACGAGAGACCCAGTACTTC.

The V call is TRBV7-2, the J call TRBJ2-2; unclear D gene. Trimming removed 4 bases at V and 0 bases at J, with 6 bases between. The germline V gene has CDR1 SGHTA and CDR2 FQGNSA. The length of the CDR3 is 14 residues. The CDR3, as DNA: TGTGCCAGCAGCTCTAGTGCGAACACCGGGGAGCTGTTTTTT. Its translation is CASSSSANTGELFF.

J is TRBJ1-4 and V is TRBV3-1 (or the pseudogene TRBV3-2); TRBD1 might be the D (6 bases). The CDR3 is made up of 16 amino acids. The germline V gene encodes CDR1 LGHDT and CDR2 YNNKEL (reference sequence). Between the trimmed V and J ends, which lost 3 bases and 4 bases, there was a span of 15 bases. The CDR3 loop is CASSQTNRALNEKLFF. CDR3 coding DNA: TGTGCCAGCAGCCAGACAAACAGGGCTCTTAATGAAAAACTGTTTTTT.

The table lists this clone with a count of one. The gene calls are TRBV3-1 (or the pseudogene TRBV3-2) and TRBJ2-1; D call uncertain. V was shortened by 6 bases and J by 4 bases, with 7 bases between the two germline ends. Per germline, CDR1 LGHDT and CDR2 YNNKEL (reference sequence). There are 12 residues in the CDR3. In DNA, the CDR3 is TGTGCCAGCAGAGACTCTTACAATGAGCAGTTCTTC. Protein sequence: CASRDSYNEQFF.

The chain links TRBV3-1 (or the pseudogene TRBV3-2) to TRBJ1-6, with D perhaps matching TRBD1 (5 bases). The CDR3 runs 14 residues. Trimming took 3 bases from V and 14 from J, leaving 17 bases between them. Germline V gives CDR1 LGHDT, CDR2 YNNKEL (reference sequence). CDR3: CASSQRRGKATLHF. CDR3 sequence (DNA): TGTGCCAGCAGCCAGAGGAGGGGAAAGGCGACCCTCCACTTT.

The chain combines TRBV30 with TRBJ2-3, with TRBD2 identical over 7 bases. Germline V CDR1 and CDR2: GTSNPN, SVGIG (reference sequence). The CDR3 consists of 15 residues. Trimming removed 0 bases from V and 2 bases from J; junction bases left unmatched: 5. In nucleotides, the CDR3 is TGTGCCTGGAGTGTCCCAGGGAGGGACACAGATACGCAGTATTTT. Translation: CAWSVPGRDTDTQYF.

The DNA for the CDR3 is TGCGCCAGCAGCCAAGATACGGGCGGGGGTAATGAAAAACTGTTTTTT. Protein sequence: CASSQDTGGGNEKLFF. This chain uses TRBV4-1 with TRBJ1-4; possibly TRBD1 for D (5 bases). Germline assignment: CDR1 MGHRA and CDR2 YSYEKL. There are 16 residues in the CDR3. V shed 0 bases and J shed 4 bases, with 12 bases lying between them.

V usage is TRBV5-1 and J usage is TRBJ2-1; D is undetermined. The CDR3 totals 13 residues. Trimming shortened V by 0 bases and J by 4 bases, and 5 bases separated the two germline ends. Germline CDR1 and CDR2: SGHRS and YFSETQ. The DNA of the CDR3 is TGCGCCAGCAGCTTGGGAGTTTACAATGAGCAGTTCTTC. Its protein product is CASSLGVYNEQFF.

J is TRBJ1-1 and V is TRBV19; D gene ambiguous. The CDR3 is made up of 13 amino acids. V lost 5 bases, J lost 2 bases, and 9 bases lay in between. CDR1 is LNHDA, CDR2 SQIVND, per germline (reference sequence). The DNA of the CDR3 is TGTGCCAGTAGTGTCGGGTCCAACACTGAAGCTTTCTTT. Translated, it gives CASSVGSNTEAFF.

The chain employs TRBV15 and TRBJ2-7, with TRBD1 matching over 8 bases. The V gene's germline CDR1 is LNHNV and CDR2 YYDKDF (reference sequence). V was pared by 2 bases and J by 4 bases, with 4 bases of the junction left unmatched. The CDR3 consists of 14 residues. CDR3 nucleotide sequence: TGTGCCACCAGCAGACGGACAGGGTCGTACGAGCAGTACTTC. It translates to CATSRRTGSYEQYF.

This clone showed up just once. The chain couples TRBV6-5 to TRBJ2-7, with 13 bases identical to TRBD2. Germline V CDR1 and CDR2: MNHEY, SVGAGI. Unmatched junction bases numbered 3, after V lost 6 bases and J lost 1 base. The length of the CDR3 is 15 residues. Written as DNA, the CDR3 is TGTGCCAGCAGCTCGGGACTAGCGGGATCCTACGAGCAGTACTTC. This encodes CASSSGLAGSYEQYF.

This clone was counted between two and nine times. This chain links TRBV27 with TRBJ2-5; TRBD1 matches at 9 bases. CDR1 MNHEY and CDR2 SMNVEV come from the germline V gene (reference sequence). Trimming at V came to 5 bases and at J to 5 bases, leaving 9 bases not matched to a gene. CDR3 size: 15 residues. In DNA, the CDR3 is TGTGCCAGCAGTCATCCCCGGACAGGGGTGGAGACCCAGTACTTC. This sequence encodes CASSHPRTGVETQYF.

The chain couples TRBV29-1 to TRBJ2-1; D might be TRBD2 (7 bases). CDR1 is SQVTM, CDR2 ANQGSEA, per germline. This CDR3 has 13 amino acids. The V and J ends lost 5 bases and 10 bases respectively, with 18 bases between them. The CDR3 DNA is TGCAGCGTTCTTACAGAGGGGGGGTGGGAGCAGTTCTTC. This encodes CSVLTEGGWEQFF.

The V and J genes are TRBV4-2 and TRBJ2-3, with a possible D match to TRBD1 (5 bases). The CDR3 is made up of 14 amino acids. Germline CDR1 and CDR2: LGHNA and YNFKEQ. The germline V and J ends were trimmed by 2 bases and 4 bases, with 10 bases remaining between them. As DNA, the CDR3 is TGTGCCAGCAGCCAATCGCAGGGTGCAGATACGCAGTATTTT. It is translated as CASSQSQGADTQYF.

The chain couples TRBV2 to TRBJ1-6, with D perhaps matching TRBD1 (5 bases). V was trimmed by 8 bases and J by 9 bases, leaving 20 bases between them. CDR3 size: 15 residues. CDR1 is SNHLY, CDR2 FYNNEI, per germline. This chain's CDR3 is CASGRDSILGSPLHF. The CDR3 DNA follows: TGTGCCAGCGGCCGGGACTCCATCCTAGGTTCACCCCTCCACTTT.

This chain uses TRBV6-1 with TRBJ1-6; a weak D match, TRBD1 (6 bases). The CDR3 is 20 amino acids. V was clipped by 0 bases and J by 10 bases, with 28 bases between them. Germline CDR1 and CDR2: MNHNS and SASEGT. CDR3 in amino acids: CASSEAPWTASVRISSPLHF. The CDR3 nucleotides are TGTGCCAGCAGTGAAGCGCCGTGGACAGCCTCCGTACGTATTTCATCACCCCTCCACTTT.

V gene TRBV19 combines with J gene TRBJ1-1; unclear D gene. CDR3 size: 12 residues. Germline values: CDR1 LNHDA, CDR2 SQIVND (reference sequence). The V gene lost 10 bases and the J gene lost 1 base, with 10 bases spanning the gap. The CDR3 DNA reads TGTGCCACCAAAAACAGGAACACTGAAGCTTTCTTT. The encoded protein is CATKNRNTEAFF.

This clone was seen a single time. The rearrangement links TRBV30 to TRBJ2-2; TRBD1 might be the D (7 bases). The CDR3 consists of 14 residues. Trimming removed 6 bases at V and 9 bases at J, with 20 bases between. Germline lookup yields CDR1 GTSNPN and CDR2 SVGIG (reference sequence). The CDR3 DNA reads TGTGCCTGTCCCCAGGGGGGTGGGTCCAGGGAGCTGTTTTTT. It specifies CACPQGGGSRELFF.

V and J are TRBV7-9 and TRBJ2-3; tentatively, D is TRBD1 (5 bases). In germline, CDR1 is SEHNR, CDR2 FQNEAQ (reference sequence). V shed 2 bases and J shed 6 bases, with 12 bases lying between them. This CDR3 contains 14 residues. CDR3 sequence: CASSLQGSGDTQYF. The CDR3 DNA reads TGTGCCAGCAGCTTACAGGGTTCAGGGGATACGCAGTATTTT.

This clone appeared once. This sequence joins TRBV24-1 and TRBJ2-3; D not resolved. Germline CDR1 is KGHDR and CDR2 is SFDVKD. Trimming removed 4 bases at V and 5 bases at J, with 9 bases between. The CDR3 contains 13 residues. The CDR3 loop is CATSEWSGDTQYF. The CDR3 DNA sequence: TGTGCCACCAGTGAATGGTCGGGAGATACGCAGTATTTT.

The J gene is TRBJ2-7, the V gene TRBV18, with 10 bases matching TRBD1. The CDR3 has 15 residues. Germline CDR1 KGHSH, CDR2 LQKENI. Trimming cost V 3 bases and J 5 bases; bases outside gene matches: 7. DNA of the CDR3: TGTGCCAGCTCACCTAAGGGACAGGGGTCTGACGAGCAGTACTTC. Protein: CASSPKGQGSDEQYF.

The chain combines TRBV18 with TRBJ1-6; the match to TRBD1 covers 7 bases. The CDR3 covers 15 residues. Germline V lookup: CDR1 KGHSH, CDR2 LQKENI. The J segment lost 5 bases and the V segment lost 3 bases, leaving 4 bases of the junction unmatched. The CDR3 spells CASSPTGKDNSPLHF. In DNA form, the CDR3 reads TGTGCCAGCTCACCGACAGGGAAAGATAATTCACCCCTCCACTTT.

As to this clone: The same CDR3 also results from other DNA sequences found in this sample. The chain couples TRBV27 to TRBJ2-7; TRBD1 aligns across 10 bases. This CDR3 spans 15 amino acids. Germline values: CDR1 MNHEY, CDR2 SMNVEV (reference sequence). Unmatched junction bases numbered 8, after V lost 5 bases and J lost 4 bases. CDR3 sequence (DNA): TGTGCCAGCAGTCCCGGACAGGGGGGGCTATACGAGCAGTACTTC. This gives the protein CASSPGQGGLYEQYF.

In this sample, this clone turned up once. The chain employs TRBV6-5 and TRBJ1-2; no clear D gene. Germline CDR1 is MNHEY and CDR2 is SVGAGI. Trimming removed 7 bases from V and 7 bases from J, with 13 bases in between. The CDR3 runs 12 residues. The CDR3 DNA reads as TGTGCCAGCACTCCCGGGAGTGCTGGCTACACCTTC. Translated: CASTPGSAGYTF.

The V call is TRBV14, the J call TRBJ1-1; possibly TRBD1 for D (5 bases). This CDR3 spans 15 amino acids. V shed 2 bases and J shed 5 bases, with 15 bases lying between them. In germline, CDR1 is SGHDN, CDR2 FVKESK. DNA of the CDR3: TGTGCCAGCAGCCAACGAGCGGGACGTGGAACTGAAGCTTTCTTT. Protein sequence: CASSQRAGRGTEAFF.

The gene calls are TRBV11-3 and TRBJ1-1; possibly TRBD1 for D (6 bases). Trimming cost V 4 bases and J 3 bases, with 12 bases left between them. CDR1 is SGHNT and CDR2 is YENEEA in the germline V gene. This CDR3 contains 14 residues. In DNA form, the CDR3 reads TGTGCCAGCAGCTACGGGGGGCAGGACACTGAAGCTTTCTTT. Translation: CASSYGGQDTEAFF.